A selection of T cell receptor beta chains follows, all from one sample in a study of regulatory T cells in long-lasting Graves disease. From the multiplex PCR reads, TCRdb called clonotypes with MiXCR, one entry per CDR3 protein. The data hold 400,000 to 550,000 distinct CDR3 sequences, with under 15% observed a single time. The same data also went into a second study, on T cells in Graves' hyperthyroidism and ophthalmopathy.

The material was peripheral blood mononuclear cells (PBMCs), obtained at new diagnosis, from a patient treated with antithyroid drugs. The receptors derive from a woman in her twenties or thirties with Graves disease. Both conserved end residues are part of each CDR3. D genes are given only for firm matches. Only part of the rows carry a size: once, few, many, or a class if the clone is expanded.

V	D	J	size	DNA	CDR3
TRBV29-1	TRBD1	TRBJ1-1	NA	TGCAGCGGGGCACAGGGGGCTCTGACTGAAGCTTTCTTT	CSGAQGALTEAFF
TRBV14	TRBD1	TRBJ1-2	many	TGTGCCAGCACCACCGGGACAGGATATGGCTACACCTTC	CASTTGTGYGYTF
TRBV19	TRBD2	TRBJ2-7	NA	TGTGCCAGTGGTATGTCGGGACTAGCGGGAGGGGACGAGCAGTACTTC	CASGMSGLAGGDEQYF
TRBV20-1	NA	TRBJ2-7	many	TGCAGTGCTAGGCCCAGACATTCCTACGAGCAGTACTTC	CSARPRHSYEQYF
TRBV7-9	NA	TRBJ2-3	many	TGTGCCAGCGGCGACAGGGGAGGGACAGATACGCAGTATTTT	CASGDRGGTDTQYF
TRBV9	TRBD2	TRBJ2-2	NA	TGTGCCAGCAGCGTAAATAGCGGGAGTGGCACCGGGGAGCTGTTTTTT	CASSVNSGSGTGELFF
TRBV20-1	NA	TRBJ2-3	many	TGCAGTGCTAACCCGGACACCTCGGATACGCAGTATTTT	CSANPDTSDTQYF
TRBV5-6	NA	TRBJ1-1	many	TGTGCCAGCAGCCAGACCTGGACAGAGAACACTGAAGCTTTCTTT	CASSQTWTENTEAFF
TRBV25-1	TRBD2	TRBJ2-2	few	TGTGCCAGCAGTGTTTCGGGAGGGAACACCGGGGAGCTGTTTTTT	CASSVSGGNTGELFF
TRBV4-1	NA	TRBJ2-7	few	TGCGCCAGCAGCCAGGGGGACAACTCCTACGAGCAGTACTTC	CASSQGDNSYEQYF
TRBV5-1	TRBD2	TRBJ2-3	few	TGCGCCAGCAGCTTGTCCCTAGCGGGAGATACGCAGTATTTT	CASSLSLAGDTQYF
TRBV27	TRBD1	TRBJ1-4	NA	TGTGCCAGCAGTTCGGGACAGGTCACGCAAAAACTGTTTTTT	CASSSGQVTQKLFF
TRBV10-3	TRBD2	TRBJ2-7	NA	TGTGCCACCAGACTAGCGGAAAACTTCTACGAGCAGTACTTC	CATRLAENFYEQYF
TRBV10-1	NA	TRBJ2-4	few	TGCGCCAGCTTGCACCGGCAGCCAGCCAAAAACATTCAGTACTTC	CASLHRQPAKNIQYF
TRBV7-3	TRBD1	TRBJ1-1	many	TGTGCCAGCGGCAAGGGGGCCGGCACTGAAGCTTTCTTT	CASGKGAGTEAFF
TRBV12-3/TRBV12-4	NA	TRBJ2-5	many	TGTGCCAGCAGTCCGGGGAACCAAGAGACCCAGTACTTC	CASSPGNQETQYF
TRBV5-1	NA	TRBJ2-7	many	TGCGCCAGCAGCTTGGCCCAGGGTTTAATCTACGAGCAGTACTTC	CASSLAQGLIYEQYF
TRBV12-3/TRBV12-4	NA	TRBJ2-7	many	TGTGCCAGCACCTTTAGACAGGAGATCTCCTACGAGCAGTACTTC	CASTFRQEISYEQYF
TRBV20-1	NA	TRBJ1-5	many	TGCAGCACGGGGGGGCTGAGAGGGTCTAGCAATCAGCCCCAGCATTTT	CSTGGLRGSSNQPQHF
TRBV27	TRBD2	TRBJ2-7	NA	TGTGCCAGCAGTTGGGCTAGCGGGGAGACCTACGAGCAGTACTTC	CASSWASGETYEQYF
TRBV7-9	TRBD2	TRBJ2-4	NA	TGTGCCAGCAGCTCCATGACCGGGACTAGCGGCTACAATGAGCAGTACTTC	CASSSMTGTSGYNEQYF
TRBV20-1	NA	TRBJ2-1	many	TGCAGTGCTAGAGCCCCCGAGCGGGTGGGAACCGAGCAGTTCTTC	CSARAPERVGTEQFF
TRBV24-1	NA	TRBJ1-4	many	TGTGCCACCAGTGACCACAACGAGGGTGCGTCAGGAAAACTGTTTTTT	CATSDHNEGASGKLFF
TRBV19	NA	TRBJ2-5	few	TGTGCCAGTAGCAACGGCGGGACGGGGGTCCCAGAGACCCAGTACTTC	CASSNGGTGVPETQYF
TRBV24-1	NA	TRBJ2-1	NA	TGTGCCACCAGTGACCCAGGAGACTCCTACAATGAGCAGTTCTTC	CATSDPGDSYNEQFF
TRBV11-2	NA	TRBJ2-7	NA	TGTGCCAGCAGCCCTTCGGGACTGGGGCAGTACTTC	CASSPSGLGQYF
TRBV19	NA	TRBJ2-7	many	TGTGCCAGTAGTCGGACTCCCAGCTCGAGCGAGCAGTACTTC	CASSRTPSSSEQYF
TRBV3-1	TRBD2	TRBJ2-1	few	TGTGCCAGCAGCCAAGCGCTAGCGGGAGCTCGGAATGAGCAGTTCTTC	CASSQALAGARNEQFF
TRBV2	NA	TRBJ1-5	many	TGTGCCAGCAGTGAAGGGGGGACGGGAAATCAGCCCCAGCATTTT	CASSEGGTGNQPQHF
TRBV20-1	NA	TRBJ2-5	many	TGCAGTGCTAGTGAAGTGGCAATCGAGACCCAGTACTTC	CSASEVAIETQYF
TRBV30	TRBD1	TRBJ1-5	many	TGTGCCTGGGCCGGGACAGGGGTTAGGGGCAATCAGCCCCAGCATTTT	CAWAGTGVRGNQPQHF
TRBV19	TRBD1	TRBJ2-1	few	TGTGCCAGTAGTATGAGGGGGCTTGGAACTTCTTTC	CASSMRGLGTSF
TRBV12-3/TRBV12-4	NA	TRBJ2-5	NA	TGTGCCAGCAGTTCCTCCGGGCCCTGGGAGACCCAGTACTTC	CASSSSGPWETQYF
TRBV20-1	NA	TRBJ1-2	NA	TGCAGTGCTATAGGGGGCTACACCTTC	CSAIGGYTF
TRBV12-3/TRBV12-4	NA	TRBJ1-6	many	TGTGCCAGCAGAAACTTACAGGGAGGAAATTCACCCCTCCACTTT	CASRNLQGGNSPLHF
TRBV7-9	NA	TRBJ2-3	many	TGTGCCAGCAGCGTTGCACGGATCACAGATACGCAGTATTTT	CASSVARITDTQYF
TRBV6-1	NA	TRBJ1-1	many	TGTGCCAGCAGTGTCTCTCCAGGGAGCACTGAAGCTTTCTTT	CASSVSPGSTEAFF
TRBV7-9	TRBD1	TRBJ1-1	NA	TGTGCCAGCAGCTTACCCCCGGACAGGGTCCTAAACACTGAAGCTTTCTTT	CASSLPPDRVLNTEAFF
TRBV3-1	NA	TRBJ2-7	many	TGTGCCAGCCCTTGGGGAGGGGGCCCCAATACCTACGAGCAGTACTTC	CASPWGGGPNTYEQYF
TRBV27	TRBD1	TRBJ2-1	few	TGTGCCAGCAGTCTACAGGGGCGCGGGAATGAGCAGTTCTTC	CASSLQGRGNEQFF
TRBV12-3/TRBV12-4	TRBD2	TRBJ2-3	few	TGTGCCAGCAGTTTATTGGTCAGCGGGAGTGCCCCCCCAGATACGCAGTATTTT	CASSLLVSGSAPPDTQYF
TRBV24-1	NA	TRBJ2-2	NA	TGTGCCACCAGTGATTTGGTCGCCGCCACCGGGGAGCTGTTTTTT	CATSDLVAATGELFF
TRBV18	NA	TRBJ2-3	NA	TGTGCCAGCTCAAGAAACCGGACAGGGCGGGGGGAGGATACGCAGTATTTT	CASSRNRTGRGEDTQYF
TRBV3-1	NA	TRBJ2-3	many	TGTGCCAGCAGCCAAGTCCGGCCGGTGACTGGTACTAATAGAGATACGCAGTATTTT	CASSQVRPVTGTNRDTQYF
TRBV28	NA	TRBJ1-1	many	TGTGCCAGCAGTTTACCCGAGGAGCTGATGAACACTGAAGCTTTCTTT	CASSLPEELMNTEAFF
TRBV19	NA	TRBJ2-7	NA	TGTGCCAGTAGCCCTCTGGGACCGCCGGCCGCATACGAGCAGTACTTC	CASSPLGPPAAYEQYF
TRBV5-6	NA	TRBJ1-5	many	TGTGCCAGCAGCCGTCAGGGATTCGGCAATCAGCCCCAGCATTTT	CASSRQGFGNQPQHF
TRBV10-3	NA	TRBJ1-5	NA	TGTGCCACCAGAGAGGGTCGTAGCAATCAGCCCCAGCATTTT	CATREGRSNQPQHF
TRBV18	NA	TRBJ2-2	NA	TGTGCCAGCTCACCACTAGAGACCGGGGAGCTGTTTTTT	CASSPLETGELFF
TRBV3-1	NA	TRBJ2-7	many	TGTGCCAGCAGCCGCGAATACGAGCAGTACTTC	CASSREYEQYF
TRBV12-5	NA	TRBJ1-1	many	TGTGCTAGTGTCCCAGGAGGGAACACTGAAGCTTTCTTT	CASVPGGNTEAFF
TRBV7-2	TRBD1	TRBJ2-1	many	TGTGCCAGCAGCTCCCGACAGGGTAGGAATGAGCAGTTCTTC	CASSSRQGRNEQFF
TRBV24-1	NA	TRBJ2-3	many	TGTGCCACCAGTGATTCCTCGGGGAGGAGTGGGACTAGCACAGATACGCAGTATTTT	CATSDSSGRSGTSTDTQYF
TRBV29-1	NA	TRBJ1-1	NA	TGCAGCGTTAAGGGTGGTGGGGGGCTCACTGAAGCTTTCTTT	CSVKGGGGLTEAFF
TRBV4-2	TRBD2	TRBJ2-7	many	TGTGCCAGCAGCCAAGATGGGGGGGAGGCCCCATACGAGCAGTACTTC	CASSQDGGEAPYEQYF
TRBV5-1	TRBD2	TRBJ2-7	many	TGCGCCAGCAGCCCGATACCAACAACTAGCGGGAGCTACGAGCAGTACTTC	CASSPIPTTSGSYEQYF
TRBV7-3	TRBD1	TRBJ2-5	many	TGTGCCAGCTCAAATCCGGGACAGGGGGCAATGGAGACCCAGTACTTC	CASSNPGQGAMETQYF
TRBV7-3	NA	TRBJ2-7	few	TGTGCCAGCAGCTCTCCCCCCCTCTACGAGCAGTACTTC	CASSSPPLYEQYF
TRBV16	NA	TRBJ1-5	NA	TGTGCCAGCAGTCCGGACGGAATCAATCAGCCCCAGCATTTT	CASSPDGINQPQHF